This T cell receptor (beta chain) was profiled in a study of blood T cell repertoires in COVID-19. Per the germline V gene, CDR1 is SGHNT and CDR2 is YENEEA. The CDR3 runs 15 residues. The V gene end was trimmed by 5 bases and the J gene end by 2 bases; junction bases not matched to a gene: 6. Here immunoSEQ multiplex PCR was the method, and the copy in TCRdb shows in-frame clones only, minus some. Of more than 200,000 clones in the sample, 86% are singletons; the top ten hold approximately 2%. Sequenced: peripheral blood. The V call is TRBV11-3, the J call TRBJ2-5; 9 bases match TRBD1. The source is a man aged 25 to 40 with active or convalescent COVID-19. CDR3 DNA sequence: TGTGCCAGCAGCAAAGCGGGACAGGGACAAGAGACCCAGTACTTC. Translating gives CASSKAGQGQETQYF.